These T cell receptor beta chains were read from a single sample in a study of PD-1 blockade in classical Hodgkin lymphoma. Sequencing used immunoSEQ multiplex PCR; TCRdb keeps in-frame clones, though not all of them. The sample lists tens of thousands of clones, almost 90% occurring once. The source material was peripheral blood mononuclear cells (PBMCs), sampled before the fourth cycle of nivolumab. The receptors derive from a human donor with classical Hodgkin lymphoma. Each CDR3 is given with its conserved first and last residue. D genes are given only for firm matches. The size of a clone is reported for some rows only, either as once, few or many, or as a class for expanded clones.

V: TRBV6-5
size: NA
D: TRBD1
J: TRBJ1-2
CDR3: CASSSPGQTYGYTF
DNA: TGTGCCAGCAGTTCACCGGGACAGACTTATGGCTACACCTTC

V: TRBV11-2
size: NA
D: TRBD1
J: TRBJ1-2
CDR3: CASSTRGSGYTF
DNA: TGTGCCAGCAGCACCAGGGGGTCTGGCTACACCTTC

V: TRBV6-1
size: NA
D: TRBD1
J: TRBJ2-3
CDR3: CASRQGTQADTQYF
DNA: TGTGCCAGCCGACAGGGGACTCAGGCAGATACGCAGTATTTT

V: TRBV27
size: once
D: NA
J: TRBJ2-7
CDR3: CASSLYSPYEQYF
DNA: TGTGCCAGCAGTTTGTACAGCCCCTACGAGCAGTACTTC

V: TRBV7-9
size: NA
D: NA
J: TRBJ2-2
CDR3: CASSLPPPRRSNTGELFF
DNA: TGTGCCAGCAGCTTACCCCCCCCCAGACGATCGAACACCGGGGAGCTGTTTTTT

V: TRBV4-1
size: NA
D: NA
J: TRBJ1-2
CDR3: CASSHAANYGYTF
DNA: TGCGCCAGCAGCCATGCCGCTAACTATGGCTACACCTTC

V: TRBV19
size: NA
D: NA
J: TRBJ1-2
CDR3: CASSIPPLPYGYTF
DNA: TGTGCCAGTAGTATCCCGCCCCTTCCCTATGGCTACACCTTC

V: TRBV6-6
size: NA
D: TRBD1
J: TRBJ1-2
CDR3: CASSRGQIVSGYTF
DNA: TGTGCCAGCAGTCGGGGACAGATAGTCTCGGGCTACACCTTC

V: TRBV5-1
size: once
D: TRBD2
J: TRBJ2-3
CDR3: CASSLGALAGGADTQYF
DNA: TGCGCCAGCAGCTTGGGGGCTCTAGCGGGAGGGGCAGATACGCAGTATTTT

V: TRBV23-1
size: NA
D: NA
J: TRBJ2-1
CDR3: CASSHPPSSYNEQFF
DNA: TGCGCCAGCAGTCACCCTCCCAGCTCCTACAATGAGCAGTTCTTC

V: TRBV12-5
size: NA
D: NA
J: TRBJ2-7
CDR3: CASGDSGVLSYEQYF
DNA: TGTGCTAGTGGTGATAGCGGAGTGCTTTCCTACGAGCAGTACTTC

V: TRBV11-2
size: NA
D: TRBD1
J: TRBJ1-1
CDR3: CASSSGQDTEAFF
DNA: TGTGCCAGCAGCTCCGGACAGGACACTGAAGCTTTCTTT

V: TRBV9
size: NA
D: TRBD2
J: TRBJ2-3
CDR3: CASSGGRSRTDTQYF
DNA: TGTGCCAGCAGCGGCGGGAGGTCACGCACAGATACGCAGTATTTT

V: TRBV5-1
size: once
D: TRBD2
J: TRBJ2-5
CDR3: CASSLVGTTQETQYF
DNA: TGCGCCAGCAGCTTGGTAGGGACTACACAAGAGACCCAGTACTTC

V: TRBV19
size: once
D: NA
J: TRBJ1-5
CDR3: CASSRQASGPQHF
DNA: TGTGCCAGTAGTCGGCAGGCCTCGGGGCCCCAGCATTTT

V: TRBV18
size: NA
D: TRBD2
J: TRBJ2-5
CDR3: CASSFTSGEETQYF
DNA: TGTGCCAGCTCTTTTACTAGCGGGGAAGAGACCCAGTACTTC

V: TRBV5-1
size: NA
D: NA
J: TRBJ2-7
CDR3: CASSLLGSSYEQYF
DNA: TGCGCCAGCAGTCTTCTCGGGAGCTCCTACGAGCAGTACTTC

V: TRBV18
size: NA
D: NA
J: TRBJ1-1
CDR3: CASSDHPGLGTEAFF
DNA: TGTGCCAGCTCGGACCATCCCGGGTTAGGCACTGAAGCTTTCTTT

V: TRBV9
size: NA
D: TRBD1
J: TRBJ2-2
CDR3: CASSEDRGITGELFF
DNA: TGTGCCAGCAGCGAAGACAGGGGAATAACCGGGGAGCTGTTTTTT

V: TRBV13
size: NA
D: NA
J: TRBJ2-3
CDR3: CASSSDLYTDTQYF
DNA: TGTGCCAGCAGCTCCGACTTGTACACAGATACGCAGTATTTT

V: TRBV7-8
size: few
D: TRBD1
J: TRBJ2-7
CDR3: CASSLGQGTPYEQYF
DNA: TGTGCCAGCAGCTTGGGACAGGGAACCCCCTACGAGCAGTACTTC

V: TRBV2
size: once
D: TRBD2
J: TRBJ2-7
CDR3: CASSDLAGFPYEQYF
DNA: TGTGCCAGCAGTGATCTAGCGGGATTTCCCTACGAGCAGTACTTC

V: TRBV5-4
size: NA
D: TRBD1
J: TRBJ2-5
CDR3: CASRWDRKETQYF
DNA: TGTGCCAGCAGGTGGGACAGAAAAGAGACCCAGTACTTC

V: TRBV5-8
size: NA
D: TRBD2
J: TRBJ2-1
CDR3: CASSPDSGLSSYNEQFF
DNA: TGTGCCAGCAGTCCAGATAGCGGGCTAAGCTCCTACAATGAGCAGTTCTTC

V: TRBV9
size: NA
D: NA
J: TRBJ1-3
CDR3: CASSPSGVSGNTIYF
DNA: TGTGCCAGCAGCCCAAGCGGAGTCTCTGGAAACACCATATATTTT

V: TRBV6-5
size: NA
D: TRBD2
J: TRBJ2-1
CDR3: CASGQTSGSSHEQFF
DNA: TGTGCCAGCGGGCAGACTAGCGGGAGTTCCCATGAGCAGTTCTTC

V: TRBV25-1
size: NA
D: NA
J: TRBJ1-6
CDR3: CASSGRQGKGPLHF
DNA: TGTGCCAGCAGTGGACGACAAGGGAAGGGGCCCCTCCACTTT

V: TRBV25-1
size: NA
D: NA
J: TRBJ1-5
CDR3: CASSDGRMGYNQPQHF
DNA: TGTGCCAGCAGTGACGGACGAATGGGATACAATCAGCCCCAGCATTTT

V: TRBV6-5
size: NA
D: NA
J: TRBJ2-7
CDR3: CASSYGGRGSYEQYF
DNA: TGTGCCAGCAGTTATGGTGGTAGGGGAAGCTACGAGCAGTACTTC

V: TRBV11-2
size: NA
D: NA
J: TRBJ2-7
CDR3: CASTAIGLYEQYF
DNA: TGTGCCAGCACGGCAATCGGGTTGTACGAGCAGTACTTC

V: TRBV5-4
size: NA
D: TRBD2
J: TRBJ2-5
CDR3: CASSLVAGGQTQYF
DNA: TGTGCCAGCAGCTTGGTAGCGGGGGGACAGACCCAGTACTTC

V: TRBV5-1
size: NA
D: TRBD1
J: TRBJ2-2
CDR3: CASSLGGQGARGTGELFF
DNA: TGCGCCAGCAGCTTGGGAGGACAGGGGGCGCGGGGCACCGGGGAGCTGTTTTTT

V: TRBV7-9
size: NA
D: NA
J: TRBJ2-3
CDR3: CASSLGTYNPYF
DNA: TGTGCCAGCAGCTTAGGGACCTACAACCCCTATTTT

V: TRBV6-1
size: NA
D: TRBD1
J: TRBJ2-6
CDR3: CASSDRQGLIGANVLTF
DNA: TGTGCCAGCAGTGACAGACAGGGGTTAATTGGGGCCAACGTCCTGACTTTC